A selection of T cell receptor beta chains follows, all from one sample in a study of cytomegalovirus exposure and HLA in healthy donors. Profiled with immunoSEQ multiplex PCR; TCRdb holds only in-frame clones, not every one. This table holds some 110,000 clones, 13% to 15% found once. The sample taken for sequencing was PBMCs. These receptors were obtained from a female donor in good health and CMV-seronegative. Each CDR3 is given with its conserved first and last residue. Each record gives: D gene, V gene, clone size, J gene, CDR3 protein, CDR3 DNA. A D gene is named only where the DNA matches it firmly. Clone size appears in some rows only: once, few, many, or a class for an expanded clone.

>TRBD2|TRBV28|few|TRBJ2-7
CASRSSGDPTYEQYF
TGTGCCAGCAGAAGTAGCGGGGACCCTACCTACGAGCAGTACTTC
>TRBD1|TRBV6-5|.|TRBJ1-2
CASSWGQGLRGGYTF
TGTGCCAGCAGTTGGGGACAGGGTCTTAGAGGTGGCTACACCTTC
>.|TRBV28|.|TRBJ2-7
CASSSPVGGAGEQYF
TGTGCCAGCAGTTCTCCCGTAGGGGGAGCGGGGGAGCAGTACTTC
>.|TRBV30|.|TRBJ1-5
CAWSAGTELPQHF
TGTGCCTGGAGCGCCGGGACTGAACTGCCCCAGCATTTT
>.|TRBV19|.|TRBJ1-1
CASSILPGNTEAFF
TGTGCCAGTAGTATTCTCCCAGGGAACACTGAAGCTTTCTTT
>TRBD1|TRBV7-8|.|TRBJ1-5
CASSFGAAGTGVLSNQPQHF
TGTGCCAGCAGCTTTGGGGCTGCCGGGACAGGGGTGCTTAGCAATCAGCCCCAGCATTTT
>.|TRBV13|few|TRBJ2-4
CASSERGPGAIQYF
TGTGCCAGCAGCGAACGAGGGCCAGGAGCCATTCAGTACTTC
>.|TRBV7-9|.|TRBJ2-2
CASSPVPELFF
TGTGCCAGCAGCCCCGTTCCTGAGCTGTTTTTT
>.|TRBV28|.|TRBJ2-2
CASSLPTANTGELFF
TGTGCCAGCAGTTTGCCAACTGCGAACACCGGGGAGCTGTTTTTT
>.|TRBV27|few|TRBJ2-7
CASSLRGSYEQYF
TGTGCCAGCAGTTTACGCGGGTCCTACGAGCAGTACTTC
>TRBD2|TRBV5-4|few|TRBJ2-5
CASSLERGQETQYF
TGTGCCAGCAGCTTGGAGCGGGGGCAAGAGACCCAGTACTTC
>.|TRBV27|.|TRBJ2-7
CASSSPTTYEQYF
TGTGCCAGCAGTTCCCCCACTACCTACGAGCAGTACTTC
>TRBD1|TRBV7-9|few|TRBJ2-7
CASSFRQGRYEQYF
TGTGCCAGCAGCTTTAGACAGGGAAGATACGAGCAGTACTTC
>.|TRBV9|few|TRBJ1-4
CASSVDPGYAANEKLFF
TGTGCCAGCAGCGTAGACCCCGGGTACGCAGCTAATGAAAAACTGTTTTTT
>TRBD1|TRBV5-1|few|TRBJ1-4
CASMDREGTNEKLFF
TGCGCCAGCATGGACAGGGAAGGGACTAATGAAAAACTGTTTTTT
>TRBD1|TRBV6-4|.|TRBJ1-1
CASRRTGNSNTEAFF
TGTGCCAGCAGACGGACAGGGAATTCGAACACTGAAGCTTTCTTT
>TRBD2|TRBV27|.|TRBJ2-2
CASSSAGGGAAGELFF
TGTGCCAGCAGTTCCGCGGGAGGCGGGGCGGCCGGGGAGCTGTTTTTT
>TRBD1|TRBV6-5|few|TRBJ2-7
CASTRQGQESEQYF
TGTGCCAGCACCCGACAGGGTCAAGAATCCGAGCAGTACTTC